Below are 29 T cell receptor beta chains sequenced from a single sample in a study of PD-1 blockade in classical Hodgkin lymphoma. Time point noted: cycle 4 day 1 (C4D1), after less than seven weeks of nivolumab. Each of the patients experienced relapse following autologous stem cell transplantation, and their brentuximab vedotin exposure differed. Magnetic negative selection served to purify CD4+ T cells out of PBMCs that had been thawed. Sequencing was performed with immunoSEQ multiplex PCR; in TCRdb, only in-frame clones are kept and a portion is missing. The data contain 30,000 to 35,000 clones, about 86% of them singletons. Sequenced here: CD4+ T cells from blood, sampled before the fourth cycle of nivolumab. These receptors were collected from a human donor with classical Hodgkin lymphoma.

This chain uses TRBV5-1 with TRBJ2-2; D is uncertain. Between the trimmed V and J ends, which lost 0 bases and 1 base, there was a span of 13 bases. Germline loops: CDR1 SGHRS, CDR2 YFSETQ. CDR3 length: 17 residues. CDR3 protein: CASSLGPASLNTGELFF. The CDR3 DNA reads TGCGCCAGCAGCTTGGGACCGGCCAGCTTGAACACCGGGGAGCTGTTTTTT. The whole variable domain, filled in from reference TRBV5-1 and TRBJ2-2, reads KAGVTQTPRYLIKTRGQQVTLSCSPISGHRSVSWYQQTPGQGLQFLFEYFSETQRNKGNFPGRFSGRQFSNSRSEMNVSTLELGDSALYLCASSLGPASLNTGELFFGEGSRLTVL.

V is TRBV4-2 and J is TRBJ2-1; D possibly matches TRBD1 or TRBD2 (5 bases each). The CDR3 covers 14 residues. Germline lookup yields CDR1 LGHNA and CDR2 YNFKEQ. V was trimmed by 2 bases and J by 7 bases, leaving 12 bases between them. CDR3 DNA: TGTGCCAGCAGCCAACCCGGGACCCAAAATGAGCAGTTCTTC. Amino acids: CASSQPGTQNEQFF.

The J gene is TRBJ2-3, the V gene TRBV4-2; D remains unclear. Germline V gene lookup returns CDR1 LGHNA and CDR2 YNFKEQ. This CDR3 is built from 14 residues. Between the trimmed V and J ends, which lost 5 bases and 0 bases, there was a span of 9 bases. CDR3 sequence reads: CASSYDHSTDTQYF. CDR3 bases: TGTGCCAGCAGCTACGACCATAGCACAGATACGCAGTATTTT.

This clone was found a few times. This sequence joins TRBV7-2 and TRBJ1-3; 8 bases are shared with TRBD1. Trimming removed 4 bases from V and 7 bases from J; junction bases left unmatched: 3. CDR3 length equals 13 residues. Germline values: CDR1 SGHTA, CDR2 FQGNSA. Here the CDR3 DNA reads TGTGCCAGCAGCTGGACAGGGAGGAACACCATATATTTT. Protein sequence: CASSWTGRNTIYF.

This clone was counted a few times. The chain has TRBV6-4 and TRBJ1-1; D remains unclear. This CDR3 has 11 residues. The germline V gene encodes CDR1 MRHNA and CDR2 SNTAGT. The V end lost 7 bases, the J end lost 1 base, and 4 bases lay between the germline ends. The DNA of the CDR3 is TGTGCCAGCAAGAGGAACACTGAAGCTTTCTTT. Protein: CASKRNTEAFF.

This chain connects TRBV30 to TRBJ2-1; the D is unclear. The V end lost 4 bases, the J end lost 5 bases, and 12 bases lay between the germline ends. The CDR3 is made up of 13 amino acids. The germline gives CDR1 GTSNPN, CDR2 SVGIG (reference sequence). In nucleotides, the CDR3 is TGTGCCTGGACCCCCGGTGAGGACAATGAGCAGTTCTTC. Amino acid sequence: CAWTPGEDNEQFF.

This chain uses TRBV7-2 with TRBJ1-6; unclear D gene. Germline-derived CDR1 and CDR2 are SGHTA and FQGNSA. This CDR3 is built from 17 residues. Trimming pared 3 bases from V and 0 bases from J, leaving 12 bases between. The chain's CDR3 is CASSFNPLSSYNSPLHF. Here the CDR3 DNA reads TGTGCCAGCAGCTTTAATCCACTGAGCTCCTATAATTCACCCCTCCACTTT.

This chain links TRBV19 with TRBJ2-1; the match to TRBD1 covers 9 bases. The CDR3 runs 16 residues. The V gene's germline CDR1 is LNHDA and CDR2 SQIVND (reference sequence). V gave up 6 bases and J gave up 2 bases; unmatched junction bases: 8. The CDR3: CASSPGTGWAYNEQFF. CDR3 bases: TGTGCCAGTAGCCCTGGGACAGGGTGGGCCTACAATGAGCAGTTCTTC.

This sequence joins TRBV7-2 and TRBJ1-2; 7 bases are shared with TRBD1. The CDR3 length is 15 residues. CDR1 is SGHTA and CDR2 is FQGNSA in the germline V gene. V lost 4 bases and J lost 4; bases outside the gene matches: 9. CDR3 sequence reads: CASSSSSGTVYGYTF. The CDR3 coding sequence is TGTGCCAGCAGCTCCTCCTCCGGGACAGTCTATGGCTACACCTTC. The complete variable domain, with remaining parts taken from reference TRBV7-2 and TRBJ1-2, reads GAGVSQSPSNKVTEKGKDVELRCDPISGHTALYWYRQSLGQGLEFLIYFQGNSAPDKSGLPSDRFSAERTGGSVSTLTIQRTQQEDSAVYLCASSSSSGTVYGYTFGSGTRLTVV.

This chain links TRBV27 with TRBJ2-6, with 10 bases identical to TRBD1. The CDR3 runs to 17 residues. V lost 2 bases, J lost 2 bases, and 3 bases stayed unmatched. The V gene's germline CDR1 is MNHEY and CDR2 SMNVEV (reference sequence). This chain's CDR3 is CASSLGTGDPGANVLTF. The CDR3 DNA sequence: TGTGCCAGCAGTTTAGGGACAGGGGACCCTGGGGCCAACGTCCTGACTTTC.

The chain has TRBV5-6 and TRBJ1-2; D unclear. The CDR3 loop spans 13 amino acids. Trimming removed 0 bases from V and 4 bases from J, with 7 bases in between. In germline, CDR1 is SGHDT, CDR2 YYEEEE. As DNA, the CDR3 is TGTGCCAGCAGCTTGGGCCTCACCTATGGCTACACCTTC. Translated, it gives CASSLGLTYGYTF. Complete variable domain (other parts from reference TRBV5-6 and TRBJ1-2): DAGVTQSPTHLIKTRGQQVTLRCSPKSGHDTVSWYQQALGQGPQFIFQYYEEEERQRGNFPDRFSGHQFPNYSSELNVNALLLGDSALYLCASSLGLTYGYTFGSGTRLTVV.

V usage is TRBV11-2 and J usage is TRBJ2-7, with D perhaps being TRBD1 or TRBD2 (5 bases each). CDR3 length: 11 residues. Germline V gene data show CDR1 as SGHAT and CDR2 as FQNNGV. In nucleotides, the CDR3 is TGTGCCAGCAGCCCAGGGCGGGTGCCCCTGGTC. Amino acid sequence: CASSPGRVPLV.

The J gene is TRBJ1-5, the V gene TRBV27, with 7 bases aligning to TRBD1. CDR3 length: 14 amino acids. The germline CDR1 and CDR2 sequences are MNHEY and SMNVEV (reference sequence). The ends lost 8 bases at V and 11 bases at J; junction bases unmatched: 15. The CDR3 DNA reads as TGTGCCAGCGGAGGCCCCCGAACAGGGGCAGCCCAGCATTTT. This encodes CASGGPRTGAAQHF.

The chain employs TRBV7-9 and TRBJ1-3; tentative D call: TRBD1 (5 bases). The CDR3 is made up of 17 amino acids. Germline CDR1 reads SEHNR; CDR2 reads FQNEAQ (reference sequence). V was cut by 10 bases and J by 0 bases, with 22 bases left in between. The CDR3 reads CAITHGAGFISGNTIYF. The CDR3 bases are TGTGCCATCACTCACGGGGCCGGTTTTATCTCTGGAAACACCATATATTTT.

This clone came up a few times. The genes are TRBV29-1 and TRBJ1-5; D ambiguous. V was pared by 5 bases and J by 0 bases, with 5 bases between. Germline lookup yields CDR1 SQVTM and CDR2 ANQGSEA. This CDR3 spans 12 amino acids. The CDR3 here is CSVRNSNQPQHF. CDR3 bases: TGCAGCGTTCGGAATAGCAATCAGCCCCAGCATTTT.

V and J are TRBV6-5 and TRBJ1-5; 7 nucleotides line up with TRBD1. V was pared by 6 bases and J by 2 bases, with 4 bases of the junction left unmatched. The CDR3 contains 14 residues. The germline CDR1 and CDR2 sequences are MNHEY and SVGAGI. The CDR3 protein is CASSYRGGNQPQHF. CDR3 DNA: TGTGCCAGCAGCTACAGGGGCGGCAATCAGCCCCAGCATTTT.

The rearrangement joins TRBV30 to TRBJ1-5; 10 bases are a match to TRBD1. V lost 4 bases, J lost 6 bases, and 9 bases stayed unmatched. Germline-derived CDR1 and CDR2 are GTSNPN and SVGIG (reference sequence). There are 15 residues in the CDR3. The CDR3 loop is CAWMSGQGVGQPQHF. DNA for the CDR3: TGTGCCTGGATGTCCGGACAGGGGGTCGGTCAGCCCCAGCATTTT. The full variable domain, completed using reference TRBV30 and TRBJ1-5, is SQTIHQWPATLVQPVGSPLSLECTVEGTSNPNLYWYRQAAGRGLQLLFYSVGIGQISSEVPQNLSASRPQDRQFILSSKKLLLSDSGFYLCAWMSGQGVGQPQHFGDGTRLSIL.

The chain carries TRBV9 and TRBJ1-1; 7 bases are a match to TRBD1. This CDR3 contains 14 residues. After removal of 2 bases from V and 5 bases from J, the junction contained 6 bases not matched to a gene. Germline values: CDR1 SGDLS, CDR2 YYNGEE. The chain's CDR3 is CASSVLTGETEAFF. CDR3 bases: TGTGCCAGCAGCGTTCTCACAGGGGAGACTGAAGCTTTCTTT.

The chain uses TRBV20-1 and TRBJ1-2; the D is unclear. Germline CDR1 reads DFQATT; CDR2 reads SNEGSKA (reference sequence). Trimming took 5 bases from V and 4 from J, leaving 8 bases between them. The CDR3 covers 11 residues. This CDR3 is CSASQSYGYTF. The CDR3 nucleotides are TGCAGTGCTTCACAGAGCTATGGCTACACCTTC.

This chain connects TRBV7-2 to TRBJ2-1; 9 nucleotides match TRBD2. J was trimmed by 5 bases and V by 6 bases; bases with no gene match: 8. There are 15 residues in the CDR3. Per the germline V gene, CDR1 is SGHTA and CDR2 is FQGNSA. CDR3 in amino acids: CASSRTGTSHNEQFF. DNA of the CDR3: TGTGCCAGCAGTCGTACCGGGACTAGCCACAATGAGCAGTTCTTC.

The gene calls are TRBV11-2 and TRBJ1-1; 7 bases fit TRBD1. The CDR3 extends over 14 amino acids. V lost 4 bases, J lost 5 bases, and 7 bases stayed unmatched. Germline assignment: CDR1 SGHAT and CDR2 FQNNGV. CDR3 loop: CASSSVTGSTEAFF. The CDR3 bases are TGTGCCAGCAGCTCAGTGACAGGGTCGACTGAAGCTTTCTTT.

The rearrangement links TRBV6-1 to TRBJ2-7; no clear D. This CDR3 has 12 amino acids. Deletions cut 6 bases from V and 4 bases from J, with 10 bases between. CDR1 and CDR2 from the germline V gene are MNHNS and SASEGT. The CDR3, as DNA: TGTGCCAGCAGACAGACGATTTACGAGCAGTACTTC. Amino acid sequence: CASRQTIYEQYF.

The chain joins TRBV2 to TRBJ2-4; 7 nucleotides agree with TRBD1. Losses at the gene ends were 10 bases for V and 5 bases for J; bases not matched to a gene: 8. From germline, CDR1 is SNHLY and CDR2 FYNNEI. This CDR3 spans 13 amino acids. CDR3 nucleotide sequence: TGTGCCACCAAATGGACAGGTCAAAACATTCAGTACTTC. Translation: CATKWTGQNIQYF.

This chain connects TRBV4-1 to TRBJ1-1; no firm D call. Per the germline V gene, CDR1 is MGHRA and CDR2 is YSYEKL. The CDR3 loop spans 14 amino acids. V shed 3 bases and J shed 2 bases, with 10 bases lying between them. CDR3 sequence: CASSQADINTEAFF. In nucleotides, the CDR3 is TGCGCCAGCAGCCAGGCCGACATTAACACTGAAGCTTTCTTT.

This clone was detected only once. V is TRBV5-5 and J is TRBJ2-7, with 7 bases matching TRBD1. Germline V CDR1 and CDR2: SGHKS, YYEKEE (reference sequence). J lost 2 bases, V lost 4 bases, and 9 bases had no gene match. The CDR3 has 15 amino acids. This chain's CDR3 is CASSPNDRDTYEQYF. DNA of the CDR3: TGTGCCAGCAGCCCCAATGACAGGGACACCTACGAGCAGTACTTC. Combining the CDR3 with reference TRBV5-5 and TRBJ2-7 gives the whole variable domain DAGVTQSPTHLIKTRGQQVTLRCSPISGHKSVSWYQQVLGQGPQFIFQYYEKEERGRGNFPDRFSARQFPNYSSELNVNALLLGDSALYLCASSPNDRDTYEQYFGPGTRLTVT.

The CDR3 here is CASSQGTGGETQYF. The CDR3 DNA reads as TGCGCCAGCAGCCAAGGGACAGGGGGAGAGACCCAGTACTTC. V gene TRBV4-3 combines with J gene TRBJ2-5, with 10 bases matching TRBD1. This CDR3 is built from 14 residues. J lost 4 bases, V lost 1 base, and 0 bases had no gene match. Germline V gives CDR1 LGHNA, CDR2 YSLEER.

The chain's CDR3 is CAWSVPLGTPLSADTQYF. The CDR3 coding sequence is TGTGCCTGGAGTGTGCCTCTGGGGACTCCTCTCAGCGCAGATACGCAGTATTTT. The gene calls are TRBV30 and TRBJ2-3; tentative D call: TRBD2 (6 bases). The CDR3 covers 18 residues. Deletions cut 0 bases from V and 4 bases from J, with 23 bases between. CDR1 is GTSNPN, CDR2 SVGIG, per germline (reference sequence).

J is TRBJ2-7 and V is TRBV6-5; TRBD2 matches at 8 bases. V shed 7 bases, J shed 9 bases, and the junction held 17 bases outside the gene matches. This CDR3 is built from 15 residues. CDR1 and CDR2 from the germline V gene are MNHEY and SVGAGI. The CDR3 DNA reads TGTGCCAGCAACCCTAATTTAGCGGGGCGTGGTCGGCAGTACTTC. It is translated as CASNPNLAGRGRQYF.

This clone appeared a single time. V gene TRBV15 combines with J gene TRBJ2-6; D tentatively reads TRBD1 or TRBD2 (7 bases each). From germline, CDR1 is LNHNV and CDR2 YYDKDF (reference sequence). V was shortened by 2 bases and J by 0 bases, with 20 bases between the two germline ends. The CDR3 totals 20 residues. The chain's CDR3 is CATSRPGEGAGPSGANVLTF. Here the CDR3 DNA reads TGTGCCACCAGCAGACCTGGGGAGGGGGCGGGCCCCTCTGGGGCCAACGTCCTGACTTTC.